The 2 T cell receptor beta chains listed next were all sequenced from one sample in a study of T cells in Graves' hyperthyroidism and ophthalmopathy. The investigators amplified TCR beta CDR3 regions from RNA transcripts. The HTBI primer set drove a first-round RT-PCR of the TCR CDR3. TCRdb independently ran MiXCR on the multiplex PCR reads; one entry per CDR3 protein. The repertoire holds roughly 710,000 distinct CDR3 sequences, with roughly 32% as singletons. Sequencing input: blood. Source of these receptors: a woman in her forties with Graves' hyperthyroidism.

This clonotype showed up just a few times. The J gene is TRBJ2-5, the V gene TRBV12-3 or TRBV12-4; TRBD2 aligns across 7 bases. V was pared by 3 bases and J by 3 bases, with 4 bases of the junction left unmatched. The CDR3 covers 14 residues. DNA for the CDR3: TGTGCCAGCAGTTTGGACCTAGCGGAAGAGACCCAGTACTTC. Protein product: CASSLDLAEETQYF.

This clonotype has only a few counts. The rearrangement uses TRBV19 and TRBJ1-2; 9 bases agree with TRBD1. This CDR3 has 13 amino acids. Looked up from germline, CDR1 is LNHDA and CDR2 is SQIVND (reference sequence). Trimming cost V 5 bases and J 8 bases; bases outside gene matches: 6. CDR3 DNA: TGTGCCAGTAGTGCCTGGACAGGGGAGGGCTACACCTTC. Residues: CASSAWTGEGYTF.